This T cell receptor (beta chain) was retrieved from a study of preoperative IRX-2 immunotherapy in early breast cancer. The treatment: preoperative locoregional IRX-2 cytokine immunotherapy. This phase Ib study tested locoregional IRX-2 cytokine immunotherapy given before surgery. Assay: immunoSEQ multiplex PCR; the TCRdb copy retains only in-frame clones and omits some. The sample records about 38,000 clones, 75% to 85% being singletons. The TCR sequence derives from a human donor with breast cancer. The sample was lymph node tissue, taken after IRX-2 immunotherapy.

The CDR3 DNA reads as TGTGCCTGTGGTACAGGGGTCGCCTACGAGCAGTACTTC. It is translated as CACGTGVAYEQYF. This chain links TRBV30 with TRBJ2-7, with 7 bases matching TRBD1. The germline gives CDR1 GTSNPN, CDR2 SVGIG (reference sequence). The CDR3 is made up of 13 amino acids. Unmatched junction bases numbered 7, after V lost 6 bases and J lost 2 bases.